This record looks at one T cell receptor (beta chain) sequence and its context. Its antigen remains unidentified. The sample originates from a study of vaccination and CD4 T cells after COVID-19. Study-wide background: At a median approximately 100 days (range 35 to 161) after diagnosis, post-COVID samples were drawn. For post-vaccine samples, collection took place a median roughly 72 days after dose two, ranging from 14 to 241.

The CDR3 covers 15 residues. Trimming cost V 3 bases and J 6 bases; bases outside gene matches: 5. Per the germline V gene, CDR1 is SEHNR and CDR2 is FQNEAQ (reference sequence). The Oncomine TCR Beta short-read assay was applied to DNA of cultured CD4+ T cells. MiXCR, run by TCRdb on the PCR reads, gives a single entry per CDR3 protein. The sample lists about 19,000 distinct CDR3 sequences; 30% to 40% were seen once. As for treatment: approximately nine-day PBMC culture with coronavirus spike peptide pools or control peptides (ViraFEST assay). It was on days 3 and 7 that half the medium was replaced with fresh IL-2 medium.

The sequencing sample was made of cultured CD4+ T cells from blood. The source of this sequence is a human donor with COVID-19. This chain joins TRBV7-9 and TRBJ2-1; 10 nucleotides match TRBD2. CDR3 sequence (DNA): TGTGCCAGCAGCTTTTTTAGCGGGGGGCCCAATGAGCAGTTCTTC. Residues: CASSFFSGGPNEQFF.